The rows below give T cell receptor beta chains drawn from one sample of a study of cytomegalovirus exposure and HLA in healthy donors. Sequencing was performed with immunoSEQ multiplex PCR; in TCRdb, only in-frame clones are kept and a portion is missing. The repertoire holds tens of thousands of clones, with about four fifths as singletons. Specimen: PBMCs. The receptor source for this set is a young man in good health and CMV-seronegative. Both conserved end residues are part of each CDR3. The D gene is left open where the match is weak. Not all rows give a size; the values are once, few, many and, for expanded clones, a class.

d_gene | abundance | j_gene | v_gene | CDR3aa | CDR3nt
- | - | TRBJ2-1 | TRBV4-3 | CASSQDSLSLKPNEQFF | TGCGCCAGCAGCCAAGATTCTCTTTCCCTTAAGCCCAATGAGCAGTTCTTC
- | - | TRBJ1-1 | TRBV6-5 | CASSPMNTEAFF | TGTGCCAGCAGTCCCATGAACACTGAAGCTTTCTTT
TRBD2 | once | TRBJ2-7 | TRBV4-3 | CASSLDLAPTSGRAQYEQYF | TGCGCCAGCAGCCTAGACCTGGCCCCGACTAGCGGGAGGGCCCAGTACGAGCAGTACTTC
TRBD1 | - | TRBJ2-7 | TRBV6-5 | CASSYGTARPEQYF | TGTGCCAGCAGTTACGGGACAGCCCGGCCCGAGCAGTACTTC
TRBD2 | few | TRBJ2-3 | TRBV7-2 | CASSSLGLAGTDAQYF | TGTGCCAGCAGCTCCTTGGGACTAGCGGGAACAGATGCGCAGTATTTT
TRBD1 | - | TRBJ1-3 | TRBV29-1 | CSVEEGTEEVSGNTIYF | TGCAGCGTTGAAGAGGGGACAGAGGAAGTGTCCGGAAACACCATATATTTT
TRBD2 | - | TRBJ2-1 | TRBV7-3 | CASSRGGSYNEQFF | TGTGCCAGCAGCCGGGGGGGCTCCTACAATGAGCAGTTCTTC
TRBD2 | - | TRBJ2-3 | TRBV18 | CASSPPRGGTDTQYF | TGTGCCAGCTCACCACCAAGGGGAGGGACAGATACGCAGTATTTT
TRBD1 | - | TRBJ2-7 | TRBV9 | CASSEPRDRWFLHF | TGTGCCAGCAGCGAACCCCGGGACAGGTGGTTTTTACACTTC
- | - | TRBJ2-3 | TRBV18 | CASSPQPRDTQYF | TGTGCCAGCTCACCACAGCCCAGGGATACGCAGTATTTT
TRBD2 | - | TRBJ2-7 | TRBV7-9 | CASSFLAFTSGTYEQYF | TGTGCCAGCAGCTTTTTAGCGTTCACTAGCGGCACCTACGAGCAGTACTTC
TRBD1 | - | TRBJ1-2 | TRBV19 | CASRRRQGVSDYGYTF | TGTGCCAGTAGGAGGCGCCAGGGGGTATCGGACTATGGCTACACCTTC
TRBD1 | - | TRBJ1-6 | TRBV19 | CASSRWTGVNSPLHF | TGTGCCAGTAGTAGGTGGACAGGGGTTAATTCACCCCTCCACTTT
- | - | TRBJ2-1 | TRBV5-4 | CASRRGLYNEQFF | TGTGCCAGCAGGCGGGGCCTTTACAATGAGCAGTTCTTC
TRBD2 | - | TRBJ2-7 | TRBV28 | CASSSPTSGIYEQYF | TGTGCCAGCAGTTCCCCGACTAGCGGGATTTACGAGCAGTACTTC
TRBD2 | - | TRBJ2-1 | TRBV13 | CASNLGKGTSGPQENEQFF | TGTGCCAGCAACCTGGGGAAAGGGACTAGCGGTCCACAGGAAAATGAGCAGTTCTTC
- | - | TRBJ1-1 | TRBV28 | CASTTGGSSEAFF | TGTGCCAGCACCACTGGGGGGTCTTCTGAAGCTTTCTTT
- | - | TRBJ1-6 | TRBV14 | CASSQALDTYNSPLHF | TGTGCCAGCAGCCAAGCCTTGGACACCTATAATTCACCCCTCCACTTT
- | - | TRBJ2-7 | TRBV5-6 | CASSLDIYEQYF | TGTGCCAGCAGCTTGGACATCTACGAGCAGTACTTC
TRBD2 | - | TRBJ2-3 | TRBV18 | CASSLRGGTPGDTQYF | TGTGCCAGCTCACTACGCGGGGGGACACCTGGGGATACGCAGTATTTT
- | - | TRBJ1-2 | TRBV29-1 | CSVERRTGMGGYTF | TGCAGCGTTGAACGAAGAACAGGGATGGGAGGCTACACCTTC
- | - | TRBJ2-6 | TRBV6-6 | CASSSGQRGGANVLTF | TGTGCCAGCAGTTCAGGACAGAGAGGTGGGGCCAACGTCCTGACTTTC
- | - | TRBJ2-3 | TRBV6-4 | CASSGGGSSDTQYF | TGTGCCAGCAGTGGAGGGGGTTCGTCGGATACGCAGTATTTT
- | - | TRBJ1-1 | TRBV28 | CASLRGLDTEAFF | TGTGCCAGCTTGCGGGGGCTCGACACTGAAGCTTTCTTT
- | - | TRBJ2-7 | TRBV2 | CASTRTPPSDEQYF | TGTGCCAGCACCAGGACACCGCCAAGTGACGAGCAGTACTTC
- | - | TRBJ1-1 | TRBV10-3 | CAISPGEGFEMNTEAFF | TGTGCCATCAGCCCAGGGGAAGGATTCGAGATGAACACTGAAGCTTTCTTT
TRBD2 | - | TRBJ2-1 | TRBV25-1 | CASSSSGSGRVNNEQFF | TGTGCCAGCAGTTCCTCAGGATCGGGGAGGGTTAACAATGAGCAGTTCTTC